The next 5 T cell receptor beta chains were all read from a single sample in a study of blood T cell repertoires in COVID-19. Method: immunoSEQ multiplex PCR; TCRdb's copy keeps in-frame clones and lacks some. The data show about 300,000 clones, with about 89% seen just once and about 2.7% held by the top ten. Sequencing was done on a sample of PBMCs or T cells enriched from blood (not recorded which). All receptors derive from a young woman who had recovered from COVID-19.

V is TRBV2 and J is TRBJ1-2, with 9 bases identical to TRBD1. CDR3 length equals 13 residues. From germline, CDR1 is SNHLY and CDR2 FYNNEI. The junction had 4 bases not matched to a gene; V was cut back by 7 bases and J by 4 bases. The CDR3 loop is CASTRQGGYGYTF. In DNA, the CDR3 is TGTGCCAGCACTCGACAGGGGGGCTATGGCTACACCTTC.

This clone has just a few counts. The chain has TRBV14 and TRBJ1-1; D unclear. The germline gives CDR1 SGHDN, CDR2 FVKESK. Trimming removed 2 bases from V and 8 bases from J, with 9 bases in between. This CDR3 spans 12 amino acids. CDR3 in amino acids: CASSQWTYEAFF. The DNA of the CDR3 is TGTGCCAGCAGCCAATGGACTTACGAAGCTTTCTTT.

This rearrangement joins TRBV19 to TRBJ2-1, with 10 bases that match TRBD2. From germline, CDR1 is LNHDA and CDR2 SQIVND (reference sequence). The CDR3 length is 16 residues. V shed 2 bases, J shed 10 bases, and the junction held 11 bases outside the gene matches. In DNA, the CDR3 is TGTGCCAGTAGTATAATTGAGACTAGCGGGTTTCGAGAGCAGTTCTTC. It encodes CASSIIETSGFREQFF.

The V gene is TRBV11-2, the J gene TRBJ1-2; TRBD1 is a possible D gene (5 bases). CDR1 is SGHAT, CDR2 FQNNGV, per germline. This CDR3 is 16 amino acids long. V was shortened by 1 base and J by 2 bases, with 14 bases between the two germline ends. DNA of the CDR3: TGTGCCAGCAGCTTAGTTGTTCCGGACACCAACTATGGCTACACCTTC. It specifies CASSLVVPDTNYGYTF. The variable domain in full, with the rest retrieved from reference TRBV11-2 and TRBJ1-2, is EAGVAQSPRYKIIEKRQSVAFWCNPISGHATLYWYQQILGQGPKLLIQFQNNGVVDDSQLPKDRFSAERLKGVDSTLKIQPAKLEDSAVYLCASSLVVPDTNYGYTFGSGTRLTVV.

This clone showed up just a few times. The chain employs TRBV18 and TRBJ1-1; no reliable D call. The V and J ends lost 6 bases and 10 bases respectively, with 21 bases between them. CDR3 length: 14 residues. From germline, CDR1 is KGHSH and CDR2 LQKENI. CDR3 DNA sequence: TGTGCCAGCTCCGAAGCGATCCGGGAAGTAGGAGCTTTCTTT. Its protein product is CASSEAIREVGAFF.